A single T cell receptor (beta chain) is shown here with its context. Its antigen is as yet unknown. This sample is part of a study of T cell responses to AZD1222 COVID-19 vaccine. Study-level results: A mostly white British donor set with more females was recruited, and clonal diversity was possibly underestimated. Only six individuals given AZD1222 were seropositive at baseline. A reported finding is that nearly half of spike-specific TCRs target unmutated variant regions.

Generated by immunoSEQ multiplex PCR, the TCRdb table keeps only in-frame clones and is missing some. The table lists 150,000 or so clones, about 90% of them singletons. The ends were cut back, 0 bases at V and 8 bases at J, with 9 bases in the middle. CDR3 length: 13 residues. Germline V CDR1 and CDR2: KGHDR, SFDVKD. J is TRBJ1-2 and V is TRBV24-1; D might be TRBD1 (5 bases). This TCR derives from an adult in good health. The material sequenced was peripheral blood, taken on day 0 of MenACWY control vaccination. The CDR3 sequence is CATSDLLGVGYTF. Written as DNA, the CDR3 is TGTGCCACCAGTGATTTGCTGGGGGTCGGCTACACCTTC.